These T cell receptor beta chains were read from a single sample in a study of blood T cell repertoires in COVID-19. Repertoires were generated with immunoSEQ multiplex PCR, while TCRdb's copy carries only in-frame clones and drops some. The data show around 300,000 clones, approximately 88% seen once. The source material was PBMCs or T cells enriched from blood (not recorded which). The receptors originated from a woman between 35 and 50 years old who had recovered from COVID-19. CDR3s include the opening cysteine and the closing phenylalanine or tryptophan. A D gene is named only where the DNA matches it firmly. A row's size may be missing; if present it is once, few, many or a size class.

TRBD2,TRBJ2-1,-,TRBV5-1,CASSLASGSYNEQFF,TGCGCCAGCAGCTTGGCCAGCGGGAGCTACAATGAGCAGTTCTTC
-,TRBJ2-5,-,TRBV24-1,CATSVGGGRGVAVKETQYF,TGTGCCACCAGTGTTGGGGGCGGTCGGGGGGTTGCGGTGAAGGAGACCCAGTACTTC
TRBD1,TRBJ2-2,once,TRBV11-2,CASRPPGTGIGELFF,TGTGCCAGCAGGCCTCCTGGGACAGGGATCGGGGAGCTGTTTTTT
-,TRBJ1-3,-,TRBV23-1,CASPLAGNTIYF,TGCGCCAGCCCGTTAGCGGGAAACACCATATATTTT
TRBD2,TRBJ2-2,once,TRBV28,CASRRGGRATGELFF,TGTGCCAGCAGAAGAGGCGGGAGGGCCACCGGGGAGCTGTTTTTT
TRBD2,TRBJ2-1,-,TRBV29-1,CSVELRSGRAHEQFF,TGCAGCGTTGAATTACGGAGCGGGAGGGCACATGAGCAGTTCTTC
TRBD1,TRBJ2-1,once,TRBV28,CASSLIGTANLEQFF,TGTGCCAGCAGTTTAATTGGGACAGCCAACCTTGAGCAGTTCTTC
-,TRBJ1-6,-,TRBV28,CASSFGTGSPLHF,TGTGCCAGCAGTTTCGGCACAGGATCACCCCTCCACTTT
TRBD2,TRBJ2-1,-,TRBV27,CASSSSAGVEQFF,TGTGCCAGCAGCTCATCGGCGGGGGTTGAGCAGTTCTTC
TRBD1,TRBJ2-7,-,TRBV28,CASTLPGTGSRYEQYF,TGTGCCAGCACACTCCCGGGGACAGGGTCGCGATACGAGCAGTACTTC
-,TRBJ1-1,once,TRBV7-9,CASSLDTQNTEAFF,TGTGCCAGCAGCTTGGACACTCAGAACACTGAAGCTTTCTTT
TRBD1,TRBJ1-2,-,TRBV5-1,CASSLGTGSIGYTF,TGCGCCAGCAGCTTGGGGACAGGTTCGATTGGCTACACCTTC
TRBD2,TRBJ2-1,few,TRBV20-1,CSASSGTSSLLDEQFF,TGCAGTGCTAGTTCGGGGACTAGCTCTCTGCTCGATGAGCAGTTCTTC
TRBD1,TRBJ1-6,-,TRBV18,CASSTGTGYNSPLHF,TGTGCCAGCTCAACCGGGACAGGGTATAATTCACCCCTCCACTTT
-,TRBJ2-7,-,TRBV9,CASSVEARSGEQYF,TGTGCCAGCAGCGTAGAAGCCAGGTCCGGCGAGCAGTACTTC
-,TRBJ2-5,-,TRBV28,CASSLENRAQETQYF,TGTGCCAGCAGTTTAGAGAACAGGGCGCAAGAGACCCAGTACTTC
-,TRBJ2-3,once,TRBV7-3,CASSPPGADTQYF,TGTGCCAGCAGCCCCCCGGGAGCAGATACGCAGTATTTT
TRBD1,TRBJ2-3,-,TRBV13,CASSPSAWDRAADTQYF,TGTGCCAGCAGCCCCTCGGCGTGGGACAGGGCTGCGGATACGCAGTATTTT
-,TRBJ2-5,-,TRBV5-1,CASSLESRKETQYF,TGCGCCAGCAGCTTAGAGTCCAGGAAAGAGACCCAGTACTTC
TRBD2,TRBJ2-1,-,TRBV30,CAWGTSGYGEQFF,TGTGCCTGGGGGACTAGCGGATACGGTGAGCAGTTCTTC
TRBD2,TRBJ2-5,-,TRBV7-7,CASSQLAGVQETQYF,TGTGCTAGCAGCCAACTAGCGGGCGTTCAAGAGACCCAGTACTTC
-,TRBJ1-2,-,TRBV7-3,CASSLMGQGGYTF,TGTGCCAGCAGCCTCATGGGACAAGGTGGCTACACCTTC
TRBD2,TRBJ2-7,once,TRBV15,CATSRDKRGVAGISYEQYF,TGTGCCACCAGCAGAGATAAGCGGGGGGTAGCGGGGATCTCCTACGAGCAGTACTTC
TRBD2,TRBJ2-3,once,TRBV6-5,CASREAGGLDTQYF,TGTGCCAGCAGGGAGGCGGGAGGGTTGGATACGCAGTATTTT
TRBD2,TRBJ2-3,-,TRBV27,CASSLKPPSFSGSTDTQYF,TGTGCCAGCAGTTTAAAACCCCCCTCTTTTAGCGGGAGCACAGATACGCAGTATTTT
TRBD2,TRBJ2-5,-,TRBV7-3,CASSLAGVRETQYF,TGTGCCAGCAGCTTAGCGGGAGTACGGGAGACCCAGTACTTC
TRBD2,TRBJ2-3,-,TRBV19,CASSPRLAGEVPDTQYF,TGTGCCAGTAGTCCCCGACTAGCGGGAGAGGTCCCAGATACGCAGTATTTT
-,TRBJ1-4,-,TRBV11-2,CASSGGTLRDALF,TGTGCCAGCAGCGGAGGGACTCTGAGGGACGCACTTTTT
-,TRBJ2-7,-,TRBV5-6,CASRGRGHEQYF,TGTGCCAGCAGGGGGCGGGGCCACGAGCAGTACTTC
TRBD2,TRBJ2-7,once,TRBV14,CASSQGLAGIEQYF,TGTGCCAGCAGCCAGGGGCTAGCGGGAATCGAGCAGTACTTC
-,TRBJ1-1,-,TRBV5-1,CASSLAWARNTEAFF,TGCGCCAGCAGCTTGGCCTGGGCGCGGAACACTGAAGCTTTCTTT
-,TRBJ1-5,-,TRBV6-2/TRBV6-3,CASSYSLRGQPQHF,TGTGCCAGCAGTTACTCACTTAGAGGGCAGCCCCAGCATTTT
-,TRBJ2-3,-,TRBV4-3,CASSQDGPWEASDTQYF,TGCGCCAGCAGCCAAGACGGGCCCTGGGAGGCCTCAGATACGCAGTATTTT
TRBD2,TRBJ2-3,-,TRBV9,CASTSWGRAGLGEDTQYF,TGTGCCAGCACCTCCTGGGGGAGGGCCGGACTAGGAGAAGATACGCAGTATTTT
TRBD1,TRBJ1-4,once,TRBV30,CAWRTGTGATNEKLFF,TGTGCCTGGAGAACCGGGACAGGGGCAACTAATGAAAAACTGTTTTTT
TRBD2,TRBJ2-1,-,TRBV24-1,CATSEGTTSGIHEQFF,TGTGCCACCAGTGAGGGGACGACTAGCGGGATCCATGAGCAGTTCTTC
TRBD1,TRBJ1-1,-,TRBV5-8,CASSAGQSKNTEAFF,TGTGCCAGCAGCGCGGGACAGAGTAAGAACACTGAAGCTTTCTTT
-,TRBJ2-7,-,TRBV11-1,CASSLAPTMTVYEQYF,TGTGCCAGCAGCTTAGCCCCGACAATGACGGTCTACGAGCAATACTTC
TRBD2,TRBJ2-3,-,TRBV11-2,CASSSSMSGAGTDTQYF,TGTGCCAGCAGCTCCTCAATGAGCGGGGCCGGGACAGATACGCAGTATTTT
-,TRBJ2-7,-,TRBV7-2,CASSLDWAELYF,TGTGCCAGCAGCTTAGATTGGGCAGAACTGTACTTC
-,TRBJ2-7,-,TRBV21-1,CATPWWDRAELAGTYEQYF,TGTGCCACCCCTTGGTGGGACAGGGCCGAACTAGCGGGAACCTACGAGCAGTACTTC